These T cell receptor beta chains were read from a single sample in a study of blood T cell repertoires in COVID-19. The protocol was immunoSEQ multiplex PCR, while the TCRdb copy is restricted to in-frame clones and leaves out a portion. This table holds about 120,000 clones, around four fifths found once. The sequenced sample consisted of peripheral blood. The receptors stem from a man aged 55 to 70 with acute or convalescent COVID-19. CDR3s include the opening cysteine and the closing phenylalanine or tryptophan. Fields, in order: J gene, clone size, D gene, V gene, CDR3 DNA, CDR3 protein. The D gene is left open where the match is weak. Not every row has a clone size; where given, it reads once, few, many or a size class.

TRBJ1-1,NA,NA,TRBV3-1/TRBV3-2,TGTGCCAGCACCCCCCGGAGCAGGAACACTGAAGCTTTCTTT,CASTPRSRNTEAFF
TRBJ2-1,NA,NA,TRBV19,TGTGCCAGTAGGGATTGGGGAGCAGGGGCTTATGAGCAGTTCTTC,CASRDWGAGAYEQFF
TRBJ1-2,NA,NA,TRBV10-3,TGTGCCATCATGGGGCAGGGTCCGTTAGGCTACACCTTC,CAIMGQGPLGYTF
TRBJ1-2,NA,TRBD1,TRBV25-1,TGTGCCAGCAGTTTGACAGGGCTACCTAACTATGGCTACACCTTC,CASSLTGLPNYGYTF
TRBJ1-1,NA,NA,TRBV7-9,TGTGCCAGCAGCATTGAGGGCACTGAAGCTTTCTTT,CASSIEGTEAFF
TRBJ1-2,NA,TRBD1,TRBV5-1,TGCGCCAGCAGAGGGACAGGGGGTGGCTATGGCTACACCTTC,CASRGTGGGYGYTF
TRBJ1-2,NA,NA,TRBV19,TGTGCCAGTAGTATAGTGCAGGGCCGCTATGGCTACACCTTC,CASSIVQGRYGYTF
TRBJ1-4,NA,NA,TRBV5-4,TGTGCCAGCAGTCCCCAGGAAACTAATGAAAAACTGTTTTTT,CASSPQETNEKLFF
TRBJ1-4,NA,NA,TRBV30,TGTGCCTGGAGTGTGGGCAGAGCTGAAAAACTGTTTTTT,CAWSVGRAEKLFF
TRBJ1-1,once,NA,TRBV5-4,TGTGCCAGCAGCTTAGGCTCCCATCGGGACACTGAAGCTTTCTTT,CASSLGSHRDTEAFF
TRBJ2-3,NA,NA,TRBV7-8,TGTGCCAGCAGGGGGGGACAGTCCACAGATACGCAGTATTTT,CASRGGQSTDTQYF
TRBJ2-1,NA,TRBD1,TRBV5-4,TGTGCCAGCAGCATCCCACGCGCCGGGACAGGGGGATTCGGTGAGCAGTTCTTC,CASSIPRAGTGGFGEQFF
TRBJ1-2,NA,NA,TRBV6-5,TGTGCCAGCAGCCCGGACAGTTACGGCTACACCTTC,CASSPDSYGYTF
TRBJ2-1,NA,NA,TRBV14,TGTGCCAGCAGCCAAGATTGGAGCGGAGGGCAGTTCTTC,CASSQDWSGGQFF
TRBJ1-1,NA,NA,TRBV28,TGTGCCAGCTCCCCTTGGGACACTTTCAGAGCTTTCTTT,CASSPWDTFRAFF
TRBJ2-1,few,TRBD2,TRBV7-3,TGTGCCAGCAGCTTGGATTTTGGGGGGGATGAGCAGTTCTTC,CASSLDFGGDEQFF
TRBJ1-1,NA,NA,TRBV24-1,TGTGCCACCAGTGATTTCAAGAACACTGAAGCTTTCTTT,CATSDFKNTEAFF
TRBJ1-2,few,NA,TRBV19,TGTGCCAGTACCCAAGGACTCGCGAGGTTTTACACCTTC,CASTQGLARFYTF
TRBJ2-2,NA,NA,TRBV11-3,TGTGCCAGCAGCGCCGTTGGGCCACCGTCTACCGGGGAGCTGTTTTTT,CASSAVGPPSTGELFF
TRBJ2-1,NA,NA,TRBV7-2,TGTGCCAGCAGCTTAGTATCCTCCCTCAATGAGCAGTTCTTC,CASSLVSSLNEQFF
TRBJ1-2,NA,NA,TRBV7-9,TGTGCCAGCAGTCAGGACACCTATGGCTACACCTTC,CASSQDTYGYTF
TRBJ2-7,few,NA,TRBV6-6,TGTGCCAGCAGTTCGGACAGATACTACGAGCAGTACTTC,CASSSDRYYEQYF
TRBJ2-3,NA,TRBD2,TRBV6-4,TGTGCCAGCAGCCACGGGGGGACAGATACGCAGTATTTT,CASSHGGTDTQYF
TRBJ2-7,few,NA,TRBV7-3,TGTGCCAGCAGCCCCGGCCTGGGGAGCTCCTACGAGCAGTACTTC,CASSPGLGSSYEQYF
TRBJ1-1,once,TRBD1,TRBV7-9,TGTGCCAGCAGCTTAGCGGGGACAGAGAACACTGAAGCTTTCTTT,CASSLAGTENTEAFF
TRBJ1-1,NA,NA,TRBV29-1,TGCAGCGTTGAAGAGGCAGTGAACACTGAAGCTTTCTTT,CSVEEAVNTEAFF
TRBJ2-2,NA,TRBD1,TRBV6-5,TGTGCCAGCAGGTACAGGGGGAACACCGGGGAGCTGTTTTTT,CASRYRGNTGELFF
TRBJ2-7,NA,TRBD1,TRBV2,TGTGCCAGCAGTGTTGACAGGGGGCGCGACTACGAGCAGTACTTC,CASSVDRGRDYEQYF
TRBJ1-1,once,NA,TRBV15,TGTGCCACCAGCAGACCCGGGGAACAACCTGAAGCTTTCTTT,CATSRPGEQPEAFF
TRBJ2-7,few,NA,TRBV6-5,TGTGCCAGCAGCAACCCGTCGGGAGCCCCCTACGAGCAGTACTTC,CASSNPSGAPYEQYF
TRBJ2-1,NA,NA,TRBV5-4,TGTGCCAGCAGCTTGCAGGGGGGCCCCTCCTACAATGAGCAGTTCTTC,CASSLQGGPSYNEQFF
TRBJ1-3,NA,NA,TRBV6-1,TGTGCCAGCAGTGAAATGAGTTTCTCGAACACCATATATTTT,CASSEMSFSNTIYF
TRBJ1-2,NA,NA,TRBV19,TGTGCCAGTACCTATTACACCGGAGCCTCTAACTATGGCTACACCTTC,CASTYYTGASNYGYTF
TRBJ1-6,NA,NA,TRBV3-1/TRBV3-2,TGTGCCAGCAGCCAAGAGACAGTCAAGGTTTCACCCCTCCACTTT,CASSQETVKVSPLHF
TRBJ1-1,once,NA,TRBV10-1,TGCGCCAGCAGTGAGACCCAGGGTAACACTGAAGCTTTCTTT,CASSETQGNTEAFF